Shown below are 17 T cell receptor beta chains from a single sample sequenced in a study of shared clonotypes between healthy human individuals. Sequencing was performed with immunoSEQ multiplex PCR; in TCRdb, only in-frame clones are kept and a portion is missing. The sample holds about 1.1 million clones, approximately 80% seen once. The sequenced material came from memory CD4+ T cells from PBMCs. Subset indicated: CD45RA-negative fraction. Source of these receptors: a man between 18 and 35 years old in good health. Some clones in this sample may be carry-over from other donors' samples.

The genes are TRBV28 and TRBJ1-6; D may be TRBD1 (5 bases). V lost 5 bases to trimming and J lost 9 bases, with 14 bases between them. CDR1 and CDR2 (germline): MDHEN, SYDVKM. The CDR3 runs to 14 residues. The CDR3 nucleotides read TGTGCCAGCAGTACCGGGACTAGAGGTTCACCCCTCCACTTT. Encoded protein: CASSTGTRGSPLHF.

A remark on this clone: This may arise from a read error, as a much more abundant clone is one base away. This chain uses TRBV7-9 with TRBJ1-1; D is unresolved. The germline V gene encodes CDR1 SEHNR and CDR2 FQNEAQ (reference sequence). V lost 3 bases to trimming and J lost 1 base, with 3 bases between them. The CDR3 is 12 residues long. The CDR3 is CASSFTNTEAFF. The CDR3 DNA reads TGTGCCAGCAGCTTTACGAACACTGAAGCTTTCTTT.

There are a few counts of this clone. The chain uses TRBV7-9 and TRBJ2-1, with D possibly being TRBD2 (7 bases). Germline-derived CDR1 and CDR2 are SEHNR and FQNEAQ (reference sequence). The CDR3 runs 17 residues. The V end lost 5 bases, the J end lost 6 bases, and 23 bases lay between the germline ends. The DNA for the CDR3 is TGTGCCAGCAGCCCCGGGGGGCTAGTCGGTCTTCGCAATGAGCAGTTCTTC. Its protein product is CASSPGGLVGLRNEQFF.

The V gene is TRBV21-1, the J gene TRBJ1-4. TRBV21-1 is flagged as a pseudogene. The CDR3 runs to 18 residues. The CDR3 DNA reads as TGTGCCAGCAGCAAAGTCTCGGAAGATTCGGGAGAGAATGAAAAACTGTTTTTT. As protein: CASSKVSEDSGENEKLFF.

This sequence joins TRBV2 and TRBJ2-7; possible D gene TRBD2, 5 bases. CDR1 is SNHLY, CDR2 FYNNEI, per germline. The CDR3 totals 11 residues. The V end lost 4 bases, the J end lost 5 bases, and 6 bases lay between the germline ends. The CDR3 DNA is TGTGCCAGCAGTGTAGCGAACGAGCAGTACTTC. Amino acids: CASSVANEQYF.

The chain recombines TRBV6-5 with TRBJ2-6, with D unresolved. Deletions cut 8 bases from V and 3 bases from J, with 8 bases between. Germline V gene sequence: CDR1 MNHEY, CDR2 SVGAGI. The CDR3 loop spans 13 amino acids. CDR3 in DNA: TGTGCCAGCGGAGTAATTGGGGCCAACGTCCTGACTTTC. This sequence encodes CASGVIGANVLTF.

On this clone itself: The sample holds other DNA sequences that translate to the same CDR3. The chain has TRBV28 and TRBJ2-7; maybe TRBD2 (6 bases). Deletions cut 3 bases from V and 5 bases from J, with 14 bases between. The CDR3 is made up of 14 amino acids. From germline, CDR1 is MDHEN and CDR2 SYDVKM. The CDR3 DNA sequence: TGTGCCAGCAGTTTTAGCGGTAGGAAGAACGAGCAGTACTTC. It yields the protein CASSFSGRKNEQYF.

V usage is TRBV29-1 and J usage is TRBJ2-3, with 13 bases lining up with TRBD2. Looked up from germline, CDR1 is SQVTM and CDR2 is ANQGSEA. The CDR3 consists of 14 residues. V shed 6 bases, J shed 5 bases, and the junction held 5 bases outside the gene matches. Here the CDR3 DNA reads TGCAGCGTCCAACTAGCGGGAGGGATAGATACGCAGTATTTT. This translates into CSVQLAGGIDTQYF.

The J gene is TRBJ2-7, the V gene TRBV11-2; a possible D gene is TRBD2 (5 bases). Germline V CDR1 and CDR2: SGHAT, FQNNGV. There are 14 residues in the CDR3. V shed 3 bases and J shed 3 bases, with 12 bases lying between them. The CDR3 DNA reads TGTGCCAGCAGCTTGGCGGGCAGGTTCTACGAGCAGTACTTC. Encoded protein: CASSLAGRFYEQYF.

V and J are TRBV10-3 and TRBJ2-1; D is unresolved. Germline CDR1 and CDR2: ENHRY and SYGVKD. Trimming removed 0 bases at V and 0 bases at J, with 9 bases between. The CDR3 contains 16 residues. CDR3: CAISESLWSSYNEQFF. Written as DNA, the CDR3 is TGTGCCATCAGTGAGTCTCTGTGGAGCTCCTACAATGAGCAGTTCTTC.

This clone was recorded only once. The gene calls are TRBV19 and TRBJ1-5; D is uncertain. Deletions cut 1 base from V and 6 bases from J, with 13 bases between. Per germline, CDR1 LNHDA and CDR2 SQIVND (reference sequence). CDR3 size: 15 residues. DNA of the CDR3: TGTGCCAGTAGTATAGCTGTTAAGGCGGGTCAGCCCCAGCATTTT. Translated: CASSIAVKAGQPQHF.

The chain uses TRBV5-1 and TRBJ2-3; 8 bases are shared with TRBD2. This CDR3 is built from 19 residues. Germline-derived CDR1 and CDR2 are SGHRS and YFSETQ. Trimming took 3 bases from V and 1 from J; bases not matched to a gene: 16. For the CDR3, the DNA is TGCGCCAGCAGCTGGGAAAGGGCGGGAGGATTATTCGGCACAGATACGCAGTATTTT. Amino acid sequence: CASSWERAGGLFGTDTQYF. The full variable domain, with the rest looked up from reference TRBV5-1 and TRBJ2-3, is KAGVTQTPRYLIKTRGQQVTLSCSPISGHRSVSWYQQTPGQGLQFLFEYFSETQRNKGNFPGRFSGRQFSNSRSEMNVSTLELGDSALYLCASSWERAGGLFGTDTQYFGPGTRLTVL.

J is TRBJ2-3 and V is TRBV28; 9 bases align to TRBD1. Losses at the gene ends were 5 bases for V and 9 bases for J; bases not matched to a gene: 6. The CDR3 covers 13 residues. Germline CDR1 reads MDHEN; CDR2 reads SYDVKM. As DNA, the CDR3 is TGTGCCAGCAGTCTCATGACAGGGGGAACGCAGTATTTT. Its protein product is CASSLMTGGTQYF.

CDR3 sequence (DNA): TGTGCCAGCAGCCGGTCGACAGTGGAGACCCAGTACTTC. Its translation: CASSRSTVETQYF. The V gene is TRBV14, the J gene TRBJ2-5; TRBD1 might be the D (5 bases). Deletions cut 4 bases from V and 5 bases from J, with 11 bases between. The CDR3 length is 13 residues. Germline V gives CDR1 SGHDN, CDR2 FVKESK.

The rearrangement links TRBV10-3 to TRBJ1-1; D is perhaps TRBD1 (6 bases). The germline gives CDR1 ENHRY, CDR2 SYGVKD. The CDR3 length is 15 residues. V was trimmed by 0 bases and J by 2 bases, leaving 10 bases between them. Here the CDR3 reads CAISESRGANTEAFF. CDR3 sequence (DNA): TGTGCCATCAGTGAGTCTAGGGGGGCCAACACTGAAGCTTTCTTT.

The CDR3 is CASSPAHTDTQYF. The DNA of the CDR3 is TGTGCCAGCTCACCGGCCCACACAGATACGCAGTATTTT. This chain links TRBV18 with TRBJ2-3; D gene uncertain. The CDR3 loop spans 13 amino acids. V gave up 3 bases and J gave up 2 bases, with 6 bases separating them. Germline V CDR1 and CDR2: KGHSH, LQKENI.

The V call is TRBV18, the J call TRBJ1-2; 7 bases agree with TRBD1. This CDR3 is built from 16 residues. Germline trimming cut 2 bases from V and 4 bases from J; bases unmatched to any gene: 10. The germline V gene encodes CDR1 KGHSH and CDR2 LQKENI. CDR3 nucleotides: TGTGCCAGCTCACCAGACGGCAGGGGGAAGAGCTATGGCTACACCTTC. Translating gives CASSPDGRGKSYGYTF.